Here is one T cell receptor beta chain with its context. These data originate in a study of Ad26.COV2.S vaccination and SARS-CoV-2 variants. The protocol was immunoSEQ multiplex PCR, while the TCRdb copy is restricted to in-frame clones and leaves out a portion. This sample has about 480,000 clones, with about 83% found just once. Treatment described: around 19 received Ad26.COV2.S at low or high dose, single or two shots; 5 received placebo; per-sample allocation not given. Sampling was performed 63 days after the first vaccine or placebo injection. Trimming stripped 1 base from V and 2 bases from J, with 11 bases between. The CDR3 runs to 15 residues. Germline V gene sequence: CDR1 SGHTA, CDR2 FQGNSA.

The chain joins TRBV7-2 to TRBJ2-5; perhaps TRBD2 as D (6 bases). Specimen: peripheral blood, collected in a trial of Ad26.COV2.S vaccine versus placebo. The sequence came from a person aged 18-65 years who received the Ad26.COV2.S COVID-19 vaccine or a placebo. The CDR3 reads CASSLEETSQETQYF. The DNA of the CDR3 is TGTGCCAGCAGCTTAGAAGAGACTAGTCAAGAGACCCAGTACTTC.